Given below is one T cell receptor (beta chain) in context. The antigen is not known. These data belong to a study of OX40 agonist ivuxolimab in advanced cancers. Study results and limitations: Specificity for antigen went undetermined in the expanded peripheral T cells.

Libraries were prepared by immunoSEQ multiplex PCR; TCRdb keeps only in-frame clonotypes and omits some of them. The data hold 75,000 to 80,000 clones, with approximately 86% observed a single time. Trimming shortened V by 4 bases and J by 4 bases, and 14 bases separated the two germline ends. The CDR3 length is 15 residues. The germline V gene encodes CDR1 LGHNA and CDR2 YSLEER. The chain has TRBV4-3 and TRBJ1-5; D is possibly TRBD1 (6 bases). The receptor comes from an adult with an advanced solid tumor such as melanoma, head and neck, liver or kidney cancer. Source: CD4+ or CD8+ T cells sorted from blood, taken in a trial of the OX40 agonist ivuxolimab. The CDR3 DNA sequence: TGCGCCAGCAGCCCGACTTACAGGGATAATCAGCCCCAGCATTTT. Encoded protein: CASSPTYRDNQPQHF.